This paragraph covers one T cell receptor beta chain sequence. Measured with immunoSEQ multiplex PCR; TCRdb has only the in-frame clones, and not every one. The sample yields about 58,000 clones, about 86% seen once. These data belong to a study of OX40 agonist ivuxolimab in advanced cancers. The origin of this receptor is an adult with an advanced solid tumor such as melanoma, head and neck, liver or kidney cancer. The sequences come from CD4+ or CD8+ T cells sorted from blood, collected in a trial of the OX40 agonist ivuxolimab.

The CDR3 region has the DNA TGTGCCAGCAGCACCAGACAGGACTCCACCTATGGCTACACCTTC. Its protein is CASSTRQDSTYGYTF. The rearrangement joins TRBV7-9 to TRBJ1-2; TRBD1 might be the D (6 bases). V lost 5 bases and J lost 4, with 17 bases in between. The CDR3 contains 15 residues. Germline values: CDR1 SEHNR, CDR2 FQNEAQ (reference sequence).